These 10 T cell receptor beta chains were all obtained from the same sample, sequenced in a study of blood T cells in healthy people across ages. Combining a sample-barcoded 5' primer with a J-beta primer mix, a second PCR ran for about 6 to 11 cycles. TCRdb reanalysed the 5' RACE reads using MiXCR and keeps one entry per CDR3 protein. The sample records roughly 930,000 distinct CDR3 sequences, around 48% being singletons. The specimen was blood. These receptor sequences come from a man younger than 45 in good health.

The CDR3 protein is CASRMDRDRPYEQYF. The CDR3, as DNA: TGTGCCAGCAGGATGGATAGGGACAGACCCTACGAGCAGTACTTC. V and J are TRBV7-9 and TRBJ2-7; 7 bases align to TRBD1. The junction had 10 bases not matched to a gene; V was cut back by 6 bases and J by 2 bases. There are 15 residues in the CDR3. In germline, CDR1 is SEHNR, CDR2 FQNEAQ (reference sequence).

The chain recombines TRBV6-5 with TRBJ2-1; D not resolved. Trimming took 6 bases from V and 13 from J, leaving 13 bases between them. This CDR3 contains 11 residues. Germline values: CDR1 MNHEY, CDR2 SVGAGI. In DNA form, the CDR3 reads TGTGCCAGCAGATCTATCGAGACCCAGTTCTTC. Encoded protein: CASRSIETQFF.

This clonotype was counted only a few times. The V gene is TRBV30, the J gene TRBJ1-2; tentative D call: TRBD1 (5 bases). Germline V gives CDR1 GTSNPN, CDR2 SVGIG (reference sequence). V was pared by 2 bases and J by 5 bases, with 9 bases between. The CDR3 is made up of 12 amino acids. CDR3 DNA: TGTGCCTGGAGTCGGGGCCCTTATGGCTACACCTTC. The encoded protein is CAWSRGPYGYTF. Supplemented by reference TRBV30 and TRBJ1-2, the full variable domain reads SQTIHQWPATLVQPVGSPLSLECTVEGTSNPNLYWYRQAAGRGLQLLFYSVGIGQISSEVPQNLSASRPQDRQFILSSKKLLLSDSGFYLCAWSRGPYGYTFGSGTRLTVV.

The gene calls are TRBV7-9 and TRBJ2-7; the D gene is possibly TRBD2 (5 bases). Trimming removed 4 bases at V and 5 bases at J, with 15 bases between. The V gene's germline CDR1 is SEHNR and CDR2 FQNEAQ (reference sequence). The CDR3 is 14 residues long. As DNA, the CDR3 is TGTGCCAGCAGCTCTCACGGGGATTCCGACGAGCAGTACTTC. It is translated as CASSSHGDSDEQYF.

In this sample, this clonotype turned up a few times. The chain has TRBV28 and TRBJ1-1, with unresolved D. Germline assignment: CDR1 MDHEN and CDR2 SYDVKM. The CDR3 is made up of 14 amino acids. V was clipped by 2 bases and J by 4 bases, with 11 bases between them. The CDR3 DNA sequence: TGTGCCAGCAGTTTAGCAGCACGGAGCACTGAAGCTTTCTTT. Its translation: CASSLAARSTEAFF.

This clonotype was counted a few times. The chain links TRBV9 to TRBJ2-7; 10 bases agree with TRBD1. The germline CDR1 and CDR2 sequences are SGDLS and YYNGEE. Unmatched junction bases numbered 5, after V lost 3 bases and J lost 2 bases. The CDR3 runs to 15 residues. In DNA, the CDR3 is TGTGCCAGCAGCGGGCGGACAGGGGGTCCCTACGAGCAGTACTTC. It is translated as CASSGRTGGPYEQYF. Supplemented by reference TRBV9 and TRBJ2-7, the full variable domain reads DSGVTQTPKHLITATGQRVTLRCSPRSGDLSVYWYQQSLDQGLQFLIQYYNGEERAKGNILERFSAQQFPDLHSELNLSSLELGDSALYFCASSGRTGGPYEQYFGPGTRLTVT.

The chain employs TRBV5-1 and TRBJ2-1, with a weak D call TRBD1 (6 bases). Trimming took off 2 bases at V and 15 bases at J, with 15 bases between the two ends. The CDR3 extends over 12 amino acids. CDR1 and CDR2 (germline): SGHRS, YFSETQ. The CDR3 DNA follows: TGCGCCAGCAGCTTAGGGGGAGCAGTACTGTTCTTC. It specifies CASSLGGAVLFF.

This clonotype has just a few counts. The CDR3 loop reads CATSDPTGGTHFEQFF. In nucleotides, the CDR3 is TGTGCCACCAGTGACCCGACAGGGGGCACCCACTTTGAGCAGTTCTTC. The rearrangement links TRBV24-1 to TRBJ2-1; 10 bases agree with TRBD1. Unmatched junction bases numbered 11, after V lost 4 bases and J lost 9 bases. Germline V gives CDR1 KGHDR, CDR2 SFDVKD. CDR3 length: 16 amino acids.

This clonotype was recorded a few times. The gene calls are TRBV4-1 and TRBJ2-1, with TRBD2 matching over 8 bases. Germline values: CDR1 MGHRA, CDR2 YSYEKL. Trimming removed 4 bases from V and 5 bases from J; junction bases left unmatched: 13. The CDR3 is 17 residues long. DNA of the CDR3: TGCGCCAGCAGCCGGATTAACCTCGGGGGGGCTAACAATGAGCAGTTCTTC. Protein product: CASSRINLGGANNEQFF.

This rearrangement joins TRBV20-1 to TRBJ2-5; 15 bases align to TRBD2. The CDR3 runs 18 residues. Germline CDR1 DFQATT, CDR2 SNEGSKA (reference sequence). V shed 0 bases and J 2 bases; nucleotides not matched to a gene: 7. CDR3 coding DNA: TGCAGTGCTAGAGACCGGACTAGCGGGGGGGTTCTACAAGAGACCCAGTACTTC. This gives the protein CSARDRTSGGVLQETQYF.